This T cell receptor (beta chain) appears in the sequencing data of a study of OX40 agonist ivuxolimab in advanced cancers. Study-level background: Ivuxolimab, which targeted the costimulatory receptor OX40 (CD134), was an agonistic, fully human IgG2 monoclonal antibody. Intravenous ivuxolimab was administered to patients every 2 weeks at six dose levels: 0.01, 0.1, 0.3, 1.5, 3 and 10 mg/kg. Among the approximately 50 dose-escalation patients, some 20 had hepatocellular carcinoma, some 15 melanoma, 9 renal cell carcinoma and 9 head and neck cancer. In the dose-escalation cohort, around four fifths of patients were male, and the mean age was approximately 60 years, with a range of about 23 to 85. Patients were allowed to have had prior anti-PD-1, anti-PD-L1 or anti-CTLA-4 therapy, and roughly 40% of the dose-escalation patients had previously received checkpoint inhibitors. Partial responses occurred in three dose-escalation patients: two with cutaneous melanoma and one with hepatocellular carcinoma. Peripheral TCRbeta sequencing aimed to test whether ivuxolimab altered TCR sequence diversity and caused clonal T-cell expansion. The paper reports the monotherapy dose-escalation portion (N ≈ 50 patients) of the phase I ivuxolimab trial.

CDR1 is given as SGDLS and CDR2 as YYNGEE, both from the germline V gene. Including cysteine and phenylalanine, the CDR3 has 17 amino acids. Of the read, only the CDR3 DNA is kept; its 51 bases are in frame from base 1. For this chain, trimming is 4 bases at the V end and 0 bases at the J end, and the number of junction bases without a gene match is 8. The paper as a whole reports these results and caveats: Low levels of normalized T-cell clonal expansion were also seen in some patients who did not respond. In the 0.1-3.0 mg/kg groups, partial responders were among the patients with the lowest normalized peripheral clonal expansion, particularly in CD8+ T cells. At doses of 0.1 to 3.0 mg/kg, clonal expansion of both CD4+ and CD8+ T cells in blood was seen between baseline and week 6. On average, CD8+ T cells showed more expanded clones than CD4+ T cells after ivuxolimab. The antigen specificity of the peripheral T cells that underwent clonal expansion was not determined.

Remarks on this clone: Its binding antigen is unknown. No clone much larger than this one lies a single base away; base qualities are absent.

Genomic DNA was extracted from sorted cells for sequencing of the TCRbeta CDR3 region. The immunoSEQ Assay was used to sequence the TCRbeta CDR3 regions. Here the immuneACCESS table is served through TCRdb, limited to in-frame sequences with V and J called. Missing clones are a known gap in these copies; in checked studies unresolved V genes cover under half, and the rest lacks a known reason. The sample yields under 25,000 clones; just under 75% were counted once. The leading ten clones occupy roughly 34% of the sample. Patients with a history of autoimmune disease or receiving systemic immunosuppression were excluded from the trial. Peripheral blood for TCR sequencing was collected from all dose cohorts at baseline, on cycle 4 day 1, and on cycle 7 day 1. The samples were taken from a phase I, first-in-human, multicenter, open-label dose-escalation trial of ivuxolimab. Adults with locally advanced or metastatic melanoma, renal cell, hepatocellular, or head and neck squamous cell carcinoma were enrolled in the trial. Before TCR sequencing, CD4+ T cells and CD8+ T cells from peripheral blood were sorted into separate populations.

Sequencing used CD4+ or CD8+ T cells sorted from blood, obtained in a trial of the OX40 agonist ivuxolimab. The clonotype comes from an adult with an advanced solid tumor such as melanoma, head and neck, liver or kidney cancer. The chain links TRBV9 with TRBJ2-1; TRBD2 aligns with 9 central bases. This receptor carries the CDR3 CASSLGTSRYSYNEQFF. Read as DNA, the sequence is TGTGCCAGCAGCTTAGGGACTAGCCGTTACTCCTACAATGAGCAGTTCTTC.